This T cell receptor (beta chain) was sequenced in a study of T cell clonotyping in hematopoietic cell transplantation. Described time point: recipient sample about 28 days before transplant, after cytoreduction. Clones were sequenced by immunoSEQ multiplex PCR, and TCRdb holds only the in-frame ones, with some missing. The sample gives over 15,000 clones, approximately 80% of which show up once; 15% to 20% is in the top ten. The CDR3 contains 15 residues. V lost 4 bases, J lost 0 bases, and 3 bases stayed unmatched. CDR1 SEHNR and CDR2 FQNEAQ come from the germline V gene (reference sequence). Sample: peripheral blood mononuclear cells, taken before stem cell transplant. The TCR was taken from a man in his 60s with acute myeloid leukemia. Some clones in this sample may be carry-over from other donors' samples. The chain is built from TRBV7-9 and TRBJ2-1; TRBD1 aligns across 7 bases. CDR3: CASSSQGSSYNEQFF. Written as DNA, the CDR3 is TGTGCCAGCAGCTCACAGGGGAGCTCCTACAATGAGCAGTTCTTC.